What follows is one T cell receptor beta chain and its context. No antigen is known for it. T cells were sequenced at a targeted depth of 1 in 200,000 to 1 in 1 million. Sequencing was performed with immunoSEQ multiplex PCR; in TCRdb, only in-frame clones are kept and a portion is missing. Altogether some 150,000 clones are present, 79% being singletons, with the ten largest covering over 10%. The CDR3 spans 14 residues. The V gene's germline CDR1 is SGHRS and CDR2 YFSETQ. The germline V and J ends were trimmed by 0 bases and 2 bases, with 7 bases remaining between them. The sample belongs to a study of cytotoxic CD8 clonotypes in ibrutinib-treated CLL. Turning to the study itself: Response samples came after a median 12 months of treatment, range 6 to 36. Findings and caveats of the study: Public clonotypes were rare and shrank or held steady on treatment. Sampling of sustained-remission and progressing patients occurred at differing times.

Source: PBMCs, taken after 12 months of ibrutinib treatment. The gene calls are TRBV5-1 and TRBJ2-3; D gene unclear. The source is a human donor with chronic lymphocytic leukemia. The CDR3 DNA reads as TGCGCCAGCAGCTTGGGGCAAGACACAGATACGCAGTATTTT. It is translated as CASSLGQDTDTQYF.